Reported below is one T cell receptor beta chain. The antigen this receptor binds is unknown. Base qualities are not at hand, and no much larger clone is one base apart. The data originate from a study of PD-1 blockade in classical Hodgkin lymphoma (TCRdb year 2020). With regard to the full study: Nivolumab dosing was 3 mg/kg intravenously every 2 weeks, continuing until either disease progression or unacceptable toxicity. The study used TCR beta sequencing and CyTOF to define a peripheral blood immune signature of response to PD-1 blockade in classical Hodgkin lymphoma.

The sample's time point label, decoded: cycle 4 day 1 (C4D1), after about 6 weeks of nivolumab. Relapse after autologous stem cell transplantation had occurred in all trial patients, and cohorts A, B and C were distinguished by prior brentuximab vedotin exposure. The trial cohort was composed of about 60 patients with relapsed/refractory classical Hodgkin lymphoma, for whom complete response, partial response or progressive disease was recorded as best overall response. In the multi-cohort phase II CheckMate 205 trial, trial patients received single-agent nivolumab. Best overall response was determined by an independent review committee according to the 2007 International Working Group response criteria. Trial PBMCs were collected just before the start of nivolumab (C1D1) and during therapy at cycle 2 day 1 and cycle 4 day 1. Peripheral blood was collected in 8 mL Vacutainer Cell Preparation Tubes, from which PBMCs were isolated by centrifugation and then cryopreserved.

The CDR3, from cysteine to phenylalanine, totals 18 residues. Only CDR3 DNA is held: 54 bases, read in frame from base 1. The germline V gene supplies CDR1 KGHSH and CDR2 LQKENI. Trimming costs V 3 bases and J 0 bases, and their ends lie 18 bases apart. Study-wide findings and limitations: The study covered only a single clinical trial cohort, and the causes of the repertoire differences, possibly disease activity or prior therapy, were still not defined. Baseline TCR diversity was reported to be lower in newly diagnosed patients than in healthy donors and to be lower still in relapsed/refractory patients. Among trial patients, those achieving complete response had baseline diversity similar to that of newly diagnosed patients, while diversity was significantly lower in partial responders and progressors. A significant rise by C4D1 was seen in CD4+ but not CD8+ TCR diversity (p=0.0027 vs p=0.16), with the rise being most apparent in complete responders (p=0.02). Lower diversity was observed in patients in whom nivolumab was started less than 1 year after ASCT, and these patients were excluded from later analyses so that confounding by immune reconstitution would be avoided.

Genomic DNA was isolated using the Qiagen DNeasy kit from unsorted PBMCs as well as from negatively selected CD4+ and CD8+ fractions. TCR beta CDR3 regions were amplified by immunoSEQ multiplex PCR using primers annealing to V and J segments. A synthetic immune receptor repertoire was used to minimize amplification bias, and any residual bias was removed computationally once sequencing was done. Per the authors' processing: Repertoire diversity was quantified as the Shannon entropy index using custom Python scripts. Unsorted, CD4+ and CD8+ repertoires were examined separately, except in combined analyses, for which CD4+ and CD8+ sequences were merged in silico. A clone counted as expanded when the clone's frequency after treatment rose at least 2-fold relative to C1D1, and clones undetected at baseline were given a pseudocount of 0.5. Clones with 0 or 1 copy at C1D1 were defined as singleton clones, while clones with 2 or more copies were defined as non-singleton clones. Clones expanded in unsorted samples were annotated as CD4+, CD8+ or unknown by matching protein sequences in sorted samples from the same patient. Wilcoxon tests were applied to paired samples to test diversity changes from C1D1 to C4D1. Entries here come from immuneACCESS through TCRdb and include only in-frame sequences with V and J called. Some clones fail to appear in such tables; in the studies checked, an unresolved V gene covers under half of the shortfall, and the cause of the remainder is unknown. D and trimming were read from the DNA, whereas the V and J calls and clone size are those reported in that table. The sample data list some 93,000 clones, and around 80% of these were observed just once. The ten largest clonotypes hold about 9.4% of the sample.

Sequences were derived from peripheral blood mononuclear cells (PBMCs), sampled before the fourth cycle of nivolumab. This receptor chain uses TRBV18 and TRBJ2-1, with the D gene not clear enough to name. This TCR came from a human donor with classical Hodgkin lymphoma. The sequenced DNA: TGTGCCAGCTCACCCTCGCCTACAGCCCGCAGCTCCTACAATGAGCAGTTCTTC. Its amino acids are CASSPSPTARSSYNEQFF.